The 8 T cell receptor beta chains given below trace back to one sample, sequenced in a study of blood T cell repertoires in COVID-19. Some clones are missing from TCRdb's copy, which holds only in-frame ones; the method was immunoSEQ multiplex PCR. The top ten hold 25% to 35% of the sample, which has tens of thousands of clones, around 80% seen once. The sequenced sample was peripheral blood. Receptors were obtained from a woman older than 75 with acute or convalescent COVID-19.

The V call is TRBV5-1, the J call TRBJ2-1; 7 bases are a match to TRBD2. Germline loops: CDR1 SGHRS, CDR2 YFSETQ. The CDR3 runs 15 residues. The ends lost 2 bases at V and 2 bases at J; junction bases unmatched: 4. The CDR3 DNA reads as TGCGCCAGCAGCTTTACTAGCGATCCCTACAATGAGCAGTTCTTC. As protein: CASSFTSDPYNEQFF. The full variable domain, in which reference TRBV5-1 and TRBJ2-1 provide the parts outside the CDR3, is KAGVTQTPRYLIKTRGQQVTLSCSPISGHRSVSWYQQTPGQGLQFLFEYFSETQRNKGNFPGRFSGRQFSNSRSEMNVSTLELGDSALYLCASSFTSDPYNEQFFGPGTRLTVL.

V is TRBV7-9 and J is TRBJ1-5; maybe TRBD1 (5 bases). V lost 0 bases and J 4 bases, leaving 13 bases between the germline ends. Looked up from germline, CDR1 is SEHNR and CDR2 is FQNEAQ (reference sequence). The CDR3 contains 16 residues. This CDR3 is CASSLALGRDNQPQHF. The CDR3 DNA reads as TGTGCCAGCAGCTTAGCGCTTGGCAGGGATAATCAGCCCCAGCATTTT. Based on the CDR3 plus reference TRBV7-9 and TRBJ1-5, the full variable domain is DTGVSQNPRHKITKRGQNVTFRCDPISEHNRLYWYRQTLGQGPEFLTYFQNEAQLEKSRLLSDRFSAERPKGSFSTLEIQRTEQGDSAMYLCASSLALGRDNQPQHFGDGTRLSIL.

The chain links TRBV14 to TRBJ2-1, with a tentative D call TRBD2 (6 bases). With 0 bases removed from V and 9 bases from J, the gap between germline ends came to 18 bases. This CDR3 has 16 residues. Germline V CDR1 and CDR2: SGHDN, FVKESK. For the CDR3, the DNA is TGTGCCAGCAGCCAAGATTTGGGACTTGGAATCAGTGAGCAGTTCTTC. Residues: CASSQDLGLGISEQFF. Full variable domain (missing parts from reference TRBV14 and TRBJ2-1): EAGVTQFPSHSVIEKGQTVTLRCDPISGHDNLYWYRRVMGKEIKFLLHFVKESKQDESGMPNNRFLAERTGGTYSTLKVQPAELEDSGVYFCASSQDLGLGISEQFFGPGTRLTVL.

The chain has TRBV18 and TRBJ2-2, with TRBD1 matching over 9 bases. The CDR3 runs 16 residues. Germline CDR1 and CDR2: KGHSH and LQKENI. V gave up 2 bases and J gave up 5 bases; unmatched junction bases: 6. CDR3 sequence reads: CASSPETGGLTGELFF. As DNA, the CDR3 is TGTGCCAGCTCACCAGAGACAGGGGGTTTGACCGGGGAGCTGTTTTTT. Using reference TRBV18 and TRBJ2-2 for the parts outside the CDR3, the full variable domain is NAGVMQNPRHLVRRRGQEARLRCSPMKGHSHVYWYRQLPEEGLKFMVYLQKENIIDESGMPKERFSAEFPKEGPSILRIQQVVRGDSAAYFCASSPETGGLTGELFFGEGSRLTVL.

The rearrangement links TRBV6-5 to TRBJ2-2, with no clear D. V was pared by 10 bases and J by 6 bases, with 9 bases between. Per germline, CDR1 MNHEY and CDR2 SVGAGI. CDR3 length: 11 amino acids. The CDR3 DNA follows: TGTGCCACCCTCCGGGCCGGGGAGCTGTTTTTT. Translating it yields CATLRAGELFF.

The CDR3 loop is CASSLDRGSTDTQYF. CDR3 coding DNA: TGTGCCAGCAGCTTAGACCGCGGGAGCACAGATACGCAGTATTTT. V is TRBV11-2 and J is TRBJ2-3; a weak D match, TRBD2 (5 bases). The CDR3 sequence is 15 residues long. Looked up from germline, CDR1 is SGHAT and CDR2 is FQNNGV. Between the trimmed V and J ends, which lost 0 bases and 0 bases, there was a span of 7 bases.

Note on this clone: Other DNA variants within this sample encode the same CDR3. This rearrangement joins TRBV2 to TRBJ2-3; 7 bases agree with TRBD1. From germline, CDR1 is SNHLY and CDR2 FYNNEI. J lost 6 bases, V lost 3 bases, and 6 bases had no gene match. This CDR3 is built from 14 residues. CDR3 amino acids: CASSDPRGGDTQYF. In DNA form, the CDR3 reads TGTGCCAGCAGTGACCCGAGAGGGGGCGATACGCAGTATTTT.

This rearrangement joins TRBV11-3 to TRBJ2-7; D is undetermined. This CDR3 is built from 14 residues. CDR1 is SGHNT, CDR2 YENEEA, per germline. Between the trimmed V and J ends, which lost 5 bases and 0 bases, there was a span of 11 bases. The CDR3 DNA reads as TGTGCCAGCAGCCCCGACTCGGGCTCCTACGAGCAGTACTTC. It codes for CASSPDSGSYEQYF.